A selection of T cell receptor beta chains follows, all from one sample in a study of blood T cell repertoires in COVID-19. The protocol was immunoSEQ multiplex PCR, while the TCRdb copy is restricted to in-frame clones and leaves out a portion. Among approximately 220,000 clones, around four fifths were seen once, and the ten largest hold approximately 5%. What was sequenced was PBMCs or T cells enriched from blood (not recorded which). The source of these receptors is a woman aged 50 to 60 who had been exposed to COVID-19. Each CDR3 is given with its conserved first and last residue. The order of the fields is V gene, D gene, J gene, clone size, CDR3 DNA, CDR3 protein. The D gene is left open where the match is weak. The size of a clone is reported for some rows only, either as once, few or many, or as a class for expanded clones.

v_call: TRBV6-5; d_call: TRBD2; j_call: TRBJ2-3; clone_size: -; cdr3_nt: TGTGCCAGCTGTCTGTGGGGGGGACCCACAGATACGCAGTATTTT; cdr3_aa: CASCLWGGPTDTQYF
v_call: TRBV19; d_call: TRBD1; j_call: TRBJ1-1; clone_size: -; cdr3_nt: TGTGCCAGTAGTAGCAGGGGGCGCACTGAAGCTTTCTTT; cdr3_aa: CASSSRGRTEAFF
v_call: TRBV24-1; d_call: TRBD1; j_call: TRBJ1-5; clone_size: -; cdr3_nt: TGTGCCACCGGGACAGGGGGCTCCAATCAGCCCCAGCATTTT; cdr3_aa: CATGTGGSNQPQHF
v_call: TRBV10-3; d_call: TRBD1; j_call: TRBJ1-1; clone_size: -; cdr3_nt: TGTGCCATCAGTCGCTCAGGGGGTGCATCTAACACTGAAGCTTTCTTT; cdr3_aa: CAISRSGGASNTEAFF
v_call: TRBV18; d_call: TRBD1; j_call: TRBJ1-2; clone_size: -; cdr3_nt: TGTGCTAGCTCACCGAAAACAGGGGGCGATGGCTACACCTTC; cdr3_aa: CASSPKTGGDGYTF
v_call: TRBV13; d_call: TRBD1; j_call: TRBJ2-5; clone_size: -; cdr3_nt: TGTGCCAGCAGCTTAACGCGGACAGGGGGAGAGACCCAGTACTTC; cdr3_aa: CASSLTRTGGETQYF
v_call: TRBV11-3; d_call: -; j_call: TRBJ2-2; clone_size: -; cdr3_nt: TGTGCCAGCAGCTTAGCGACAGCCGGGGAGCTGTTTTTT; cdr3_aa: CASSLATAGELFF
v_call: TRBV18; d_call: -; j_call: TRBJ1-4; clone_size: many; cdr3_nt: TGTGCCAGCTCACCAGAACCAGGGAAGGGGGAAAAACTGTTTTTT; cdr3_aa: CASSPEPGKGEKLFF
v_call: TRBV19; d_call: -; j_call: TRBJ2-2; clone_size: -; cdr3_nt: TGTGCCAGTAGTATCGTGGGCAGGGCGAGCGGGGAGCTGTTTTTT; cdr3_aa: CASSIVGRASGELFF
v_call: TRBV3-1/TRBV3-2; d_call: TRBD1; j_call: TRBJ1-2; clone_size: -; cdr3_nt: TGTGCCAGCAGCCAAGGGACAGGGGCCTCCTGGGATGGCTACACCTTC; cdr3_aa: CASSQGTGASWDGYTF
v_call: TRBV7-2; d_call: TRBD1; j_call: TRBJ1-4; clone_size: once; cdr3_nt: TGTGCCAGCAGCACCGACAGGGGCGCAAATGAAAAACTGTTTTTT; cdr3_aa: CASSTDRGANEKLFF
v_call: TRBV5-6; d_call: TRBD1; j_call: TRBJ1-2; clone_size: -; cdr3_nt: TGTGCCAGCAGCGGGACAGGGGGGGATGGCTACACCTTC; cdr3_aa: CASSGTGGDGYTF
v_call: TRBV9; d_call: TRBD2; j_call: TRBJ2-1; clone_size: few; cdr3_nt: TGTGCCAGCAGCGTAGGAGCGGGGAGCTCCTACAATGAGCAGTTCTTC; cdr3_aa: CASSVGAGSSYNEQFF
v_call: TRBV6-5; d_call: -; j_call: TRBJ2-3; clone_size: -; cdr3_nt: TGTGCCAGCACCACGTTTCCGGGAGATACGCAGTATTTT; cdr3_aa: CASTTFPGDTQYF
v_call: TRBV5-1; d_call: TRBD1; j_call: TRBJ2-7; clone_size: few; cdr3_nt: TGCGCCAGCAGCTTGAACAGGGGTCTTAGCGAGCAGTACTTC; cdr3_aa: CASSLNRGLSEQYF
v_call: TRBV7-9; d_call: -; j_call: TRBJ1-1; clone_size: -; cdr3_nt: TGTGCCAGCAGCTTAGGTCTTCGGGGTGAAGCTTTCTTT; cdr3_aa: CASSLGLRGEAFF
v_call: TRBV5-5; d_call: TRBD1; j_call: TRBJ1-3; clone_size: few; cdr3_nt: TGTGCCAGCAGCTTGGCCGCCGGGACAGCCTTTGGAAACACCATATATTTT; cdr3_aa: CASSLAAGTAFGNTIYF
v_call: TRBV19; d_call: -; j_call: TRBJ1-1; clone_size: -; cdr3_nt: TGTGCCAGTAGTCACCGGGGGGGTGAAGCTTTCTTT; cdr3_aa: CASSHRGGEAFF
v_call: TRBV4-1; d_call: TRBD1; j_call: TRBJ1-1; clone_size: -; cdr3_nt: TGCGCCAGCAGCCCCCCGGACAGGGTAGCTGAAGCTTTCTTT; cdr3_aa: CASSPPDRVAEAFF
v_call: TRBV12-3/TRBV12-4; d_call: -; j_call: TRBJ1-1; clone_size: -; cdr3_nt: TGTGCCAGCACGGTGGGAGTAGGGACTGAAGCTTTCTTT; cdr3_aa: CASTVGVGTEAFF
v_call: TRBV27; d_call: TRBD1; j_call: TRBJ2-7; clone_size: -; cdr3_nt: TGTGCCAGCAGTTTTCTAGGGACAGTTGACGAGCAGTACTTC; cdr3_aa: CASSFLGTVDEQYF
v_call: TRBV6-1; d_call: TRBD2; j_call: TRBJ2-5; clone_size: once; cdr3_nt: TGTGCCAGCAGTGAAGTCCAAACTAGCGGGGGGGCAACTAGACAAGAGACCCAGTACTTC; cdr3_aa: CASSEVQTSGGATRQETQYF
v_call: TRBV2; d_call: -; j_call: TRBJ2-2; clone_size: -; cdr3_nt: TGTGCCAGCAACAGGGCGAACACCGGGGAGCTGTTTTTT; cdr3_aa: CASNRANTGELFF
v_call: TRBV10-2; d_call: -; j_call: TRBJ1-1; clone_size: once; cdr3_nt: TGCGCCACCTTTAGATCCGGGAACACTGAAGCTTTCTTT; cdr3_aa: CATFRSGNTEAFF
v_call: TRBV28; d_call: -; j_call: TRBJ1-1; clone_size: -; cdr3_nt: TGTGCCAGCATCGTGAACACTGAAGCTTTCTTT; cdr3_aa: CASIVNTEAFF
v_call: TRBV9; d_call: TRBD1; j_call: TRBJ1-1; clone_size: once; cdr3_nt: TGTGCCAGCAGCGTAGACCCAACCGGGACAGGGCTCGAAGCTTTCTTT; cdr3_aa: CASSVDPTGTGLEAFF
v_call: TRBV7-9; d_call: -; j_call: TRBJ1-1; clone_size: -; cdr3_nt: TGTGCCAGCAGCTTAACTGTCCCTGGGCACACTGAAGCTTTCTTT; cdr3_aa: CASSLTVPGHTEAFF
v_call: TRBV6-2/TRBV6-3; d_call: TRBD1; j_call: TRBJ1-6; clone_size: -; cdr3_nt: TGTGCCAGCAGTTTCTCCGGGACAGGGTTCTCACCCCTCCACTTT; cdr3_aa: CASSFSGTGFSPLHF
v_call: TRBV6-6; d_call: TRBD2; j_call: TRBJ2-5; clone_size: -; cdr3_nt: TGTGCCAGCAGTTACAGCGGGGGGGCTGAGACCCAGTACTTC; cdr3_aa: CASSYSGGAETQYF
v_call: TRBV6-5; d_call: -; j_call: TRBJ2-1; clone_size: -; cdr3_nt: TGTGCCTGTTCAAGACAGACCTACAATGAGCAGTTCTTC; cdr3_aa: CACSRQTYNEQFF
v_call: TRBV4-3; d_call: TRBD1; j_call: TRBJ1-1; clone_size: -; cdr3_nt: TGCGCCAGCAGCCAAGATGGAACAGGGGAGAACACTGAAGCTTTCTTT; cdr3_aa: CASSQDGTGENTEAFF
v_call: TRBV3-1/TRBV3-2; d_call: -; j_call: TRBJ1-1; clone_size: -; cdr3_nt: TGTGCCAGCAGCCAAGAATATCACCGGGGAGGTACTGAAGCTTTCTTT; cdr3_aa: CASSQEYHRGGTEAFF
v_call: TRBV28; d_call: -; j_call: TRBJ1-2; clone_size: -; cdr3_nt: TGTGCCAGCAGGGCAGGGGTTAAAAGCAACTATGGCTACACCTTC; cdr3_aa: CASRAGVKSNYGYTF
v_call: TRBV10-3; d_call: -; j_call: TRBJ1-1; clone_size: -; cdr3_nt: TGTGCCATCAGTCCCGGTAGGACGACAGGGAACACTGAAGCTTTCTTT; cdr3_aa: CAISPGRTTGNTEAFF
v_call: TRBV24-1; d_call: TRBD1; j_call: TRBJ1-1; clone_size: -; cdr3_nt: TGTGCCACCAGTGGGACTCGGGACAGGGGTACTGAAGCTTTCTTT; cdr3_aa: CATSGTRDRGTEAFF
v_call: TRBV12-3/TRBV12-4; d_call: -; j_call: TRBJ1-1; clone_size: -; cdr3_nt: TGTGCCAGCAGTTTAGCGCGGGGCACTGAAGCTTTCTTT; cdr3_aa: CASSLARGTEAFF
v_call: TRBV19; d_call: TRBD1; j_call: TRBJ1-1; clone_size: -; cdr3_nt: TGTGCCAGTGGACCAACCGCAGGGACAGCTGATTTGGCTTTCTTT; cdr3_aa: CASGPTAGTADLAFF
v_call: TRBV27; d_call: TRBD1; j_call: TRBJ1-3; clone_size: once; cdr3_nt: TGTGCCAGCAGTCCGACAGGGGCTGGAAACACCATATATTTT; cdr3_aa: CASSPTGAGNTIYF
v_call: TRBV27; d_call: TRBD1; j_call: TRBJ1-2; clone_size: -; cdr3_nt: TGTGCCAGCAGCCTTACAGGGGAAGGTGGTGGCTACACCTTC; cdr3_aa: CASSLTGEGGGYTF
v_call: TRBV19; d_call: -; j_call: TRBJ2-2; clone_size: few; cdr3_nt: TGTGCCAGTAGTATAGCAGGGCTGGCCGGGGAGCTGTTTTTT; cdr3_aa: CASSIAGLAGELFF
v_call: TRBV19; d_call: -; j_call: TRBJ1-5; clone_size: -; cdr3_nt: TGTGCCAGTACCCCGACAGGACCGAGCAATCAGCCCCAGCATTTT; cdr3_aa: CASTPTGPSNQPQHF
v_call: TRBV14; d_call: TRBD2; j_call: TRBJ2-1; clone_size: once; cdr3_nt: TGTGCCAGCAGCCCCATAGCTCTAGCGGGGGGGCACGGTGAGCAGTTCTTC; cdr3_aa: CASSPIALAGGHGEQFF
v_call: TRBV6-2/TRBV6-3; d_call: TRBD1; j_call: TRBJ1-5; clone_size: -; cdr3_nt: TGTGCCAGCAGTAGGGGGACAGGGGTGAATCAGCCCCAGCATTTT; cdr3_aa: CASSRGTGVNQPQHF
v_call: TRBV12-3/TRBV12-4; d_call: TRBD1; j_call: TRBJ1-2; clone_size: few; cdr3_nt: TGTGCCAGCAGTTTCCAGGGGGGCTATGGCTACACCTTC; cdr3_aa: CASSFQGGYGYTF